A selection of T cell receptor beta chains follows, all from one sample in a study of CD8 T cells in ankylosing spondylitis. TCRdb called the 5' RACE reads again in MiXCR, with one record for every CDR3 protein. The repertoire has fewer than 350,000 distinct CDR3 sequences, approximately 10% of them found once; the top ten carry roughly 9.1%. The sample consisted of blood, either unsorted or a sorted T cell fraction (not recorded which). The origin of the receptors is a female donor with ankylosing spondylitis or in good health (not recorded which). Both conserved end residues are part of each CDR3. The order of the fields is CDR3 protein, V gene, J gene.

CDR3: CASSVGGLAAEQFF
V: TRBV9
J: TRBJ2-1

CDR3: CATSEPTENYGYTF
V: TRBV24-1
J: TRBJ1-2

CDR3: CASSALPGQGQVF
V: TRBV2
J: TRBJ2-1

CDR3: CRGSPRDGDTGELFF
V: TRBV20-1
J: TRBJ2-2

CDR3: CASSWGPLNTIYF
V: TRBV12-3/TRBV12-4
J: TRBJ1-3

CDR3: CASSPLDRGYSPLHF
V: TRBV27
J: TRBJ1-6

CDR3: CSPLERSNEQFF
V: TRBV29-1
J: TRBJ2-1

CDR3: CSVVGQGTYEQYF
V: TRBV29-1
J: TRBJ2-7

CDR3: CRPGQGNTEAFF
V: TRBV20-1
J: TRBJ1-1

CDR3: CASSPGLLDYGYTF
V: TRBV18
J: TRBJ1-2

CDR3: CASSPLSGANVLTF
V: TRBV18
J: TRBJ2-6

CDR3: CASRPGGSSTDTQYF
V: TRBV7-2
J: TRBJ2-3

CDR3: CSARSGTSGSGEQFF
V: TRBV20-1
J: TRBJ2-1

CDR3: CASSPTVQSTFVFF
V: TRBV3-1
J: TRBJ1-4

CDR3: CSVRGTGQGAFSGANVLTF
V: TRBV20-1
J: TRBJ2-6

CDR3: CSAKPGTSGTQYF
V: TRBV20-1
J: TRBJ2-5

CDR3: CASSSMTGETDTQYF
V: TRBV5-1
J: TRBJ2-3

CDR3: CASSLGLQLFF
V: TRBV7-9
J: TRBJ2-2

CDR3: CASSQGSGVTGYTF
V: TRBV3-1
J: TRBJ1-2

CDR3: CSVATSGTRSSEQYF
V: TRBV29-1
J: TRBJ2-7

CDR3: CASSLTSVDEQFF
V: TRBV12-3/TRBV12-4
J: TRBJ2-1

CDR3: CSARVRWSGANVLTF
V: TRBV20-1
J: TRBJ2-6

CDR3: CSVAGQAITGELFF
V: TRBV29-1
J: TRBJ2-2

CDR3: CASSVAFNEQFF
V: TRBV9
J: TRBJ2-1

CDR3: CAISLTGGPDYEQYF
V: TRBV10-3
J: TRBJ2-7

CDR3: CASSSRYLTGSAEAFF
V: TRBV27
J: TRBJ1-1

CDR3: CASSDRADTGELFF
V: TRBV6-4
J: TRBJ2-2

CDR3: CASTTLTYEQYF
V: TRBV28
J: TRBJ2-7

CDR3: CASSMGQALNQPQHF
V: TRBV19
J: TRBJ1-5

CDR3: CASSFGDDSSREQYF
V: TRBV11-1
J: TRBJ2-7

CDR3: CASRKENSPLHF
V: TRBV5-1
J: TRBJ1-6

CDR3: CASRAASGNSPLHF
V: TRBV5-1
J: TRBJ1-6

CDR3: CASSYWASGSADTQYF
V: TRBV6-2/TRBV6-3
J: TRBJ2-3

CDR3: CSAQGPARNQPQHF
V: TRBV20-1
J: TRBJ1-5

CDR3: CASCLLGRGGGDTQYF
V: TRBV3-1
J: TRBJ2-3

CDR3: CSASEQDRGPFSYEQYF
V: TRBV20-1
J: TRBJ2-7

CDR3: CASSNVVVYEQYF
V: TRBV19
J: TRBJ2-7

CDR3: CASSFRGELNQPQHF
V: TRBV5-1
J: TRBJ1-5